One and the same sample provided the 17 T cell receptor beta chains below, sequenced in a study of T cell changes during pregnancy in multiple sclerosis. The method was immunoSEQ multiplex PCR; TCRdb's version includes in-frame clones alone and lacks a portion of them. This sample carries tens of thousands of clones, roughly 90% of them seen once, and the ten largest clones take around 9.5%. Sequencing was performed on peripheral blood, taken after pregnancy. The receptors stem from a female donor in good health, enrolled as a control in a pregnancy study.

This CDR3 reads CASSLQGNQPQHF. The CDR3 DNA reads TGTGCCAGTAGTTTACAGGGGAATCAGCCCCAGCATTTT. J is TRBJ1-5 and V is TRBV19, with 7 bases matching TRBD1. The CDR3 contains 13 residues. Losses at the gene ends were 5 bases for V and 4 bases for J; bases not matched to a gene: 2. Germline CDR1 reads LNHDA; CDR2 reads SQIVND (reference sequence).

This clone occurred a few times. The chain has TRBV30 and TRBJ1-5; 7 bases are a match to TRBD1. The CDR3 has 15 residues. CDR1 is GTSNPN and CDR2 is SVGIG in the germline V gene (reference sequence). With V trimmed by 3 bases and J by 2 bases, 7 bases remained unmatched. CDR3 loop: CAWRVPGGGNQPQHF. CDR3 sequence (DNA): TGTGCCTGGAGAGTGCCAGGGGGAGGCAATCAGCCCCAGCATTTT.

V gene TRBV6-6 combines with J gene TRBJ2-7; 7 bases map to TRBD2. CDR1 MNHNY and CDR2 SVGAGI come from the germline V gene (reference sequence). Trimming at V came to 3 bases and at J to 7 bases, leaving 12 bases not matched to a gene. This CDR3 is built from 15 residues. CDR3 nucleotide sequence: TGTGCCAGCAGTTATGGGGGGGGGACCACCAGAGAGCAGTACTTC. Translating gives CASSYGGGTTREQYF.

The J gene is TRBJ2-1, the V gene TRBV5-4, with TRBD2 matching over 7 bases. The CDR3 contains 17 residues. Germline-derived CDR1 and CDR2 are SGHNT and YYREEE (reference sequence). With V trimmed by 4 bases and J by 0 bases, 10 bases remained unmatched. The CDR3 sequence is CASSRQSGVSSYNEQFF. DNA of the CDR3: TGTGCCAGCAGCCGCCAGAGCGGGGTGAGCTCCTACAATGAGCAGTTCTTC.

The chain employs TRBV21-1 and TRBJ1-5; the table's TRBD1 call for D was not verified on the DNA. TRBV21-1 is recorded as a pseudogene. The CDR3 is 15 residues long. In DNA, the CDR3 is TGTGCCAGCAGCAACAGGTTACAGGGGGTCAGTCCCCAGCATTTT. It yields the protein CASSNRLQGVSPQHF.

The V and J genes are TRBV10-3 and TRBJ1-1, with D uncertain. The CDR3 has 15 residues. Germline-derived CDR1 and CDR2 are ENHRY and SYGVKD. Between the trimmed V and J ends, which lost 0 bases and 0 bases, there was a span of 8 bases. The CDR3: CAISESENLNTEAFF. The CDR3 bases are TGTGCCATCAGTGAGTCCGAGAATTTGAACACTGAAGCTTTCTTT.

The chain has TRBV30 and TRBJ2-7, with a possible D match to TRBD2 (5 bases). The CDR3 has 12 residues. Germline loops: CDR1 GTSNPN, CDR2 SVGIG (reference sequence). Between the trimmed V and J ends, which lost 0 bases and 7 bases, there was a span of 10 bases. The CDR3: CAWSVQSGEQYF. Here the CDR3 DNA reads TGTGCCTGGAGTGTGCAGTCGGGGGAGCAGTACTTC.

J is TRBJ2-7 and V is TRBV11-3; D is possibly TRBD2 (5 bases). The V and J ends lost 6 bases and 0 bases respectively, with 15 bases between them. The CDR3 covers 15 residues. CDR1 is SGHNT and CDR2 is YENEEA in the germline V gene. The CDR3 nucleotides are TGTGCCAGCAGTATTACCGGGGATCTCTCCTACGAGCAGTACTTC. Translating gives CASSITGDLSYEQYF. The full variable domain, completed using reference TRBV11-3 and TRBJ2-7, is EAGVVQSPRYKIIEKKQPVAFWCNPISGHNTLYWYLQNLGQGPELLIRYENEEAVDDSQLPKDRFSAERLKGVDSTLKIQPAELGDSAVYLCASSITGDLSYEQYFGPGTRLTVT.

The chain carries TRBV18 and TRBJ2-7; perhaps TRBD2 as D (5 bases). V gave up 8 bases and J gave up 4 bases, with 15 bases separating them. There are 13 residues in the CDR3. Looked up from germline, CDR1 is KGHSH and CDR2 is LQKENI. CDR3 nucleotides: TGTGCCAGCAATGAGGGAAACAATTACGAGCAGTACTTC. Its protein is CASNEGNNYEQYF.

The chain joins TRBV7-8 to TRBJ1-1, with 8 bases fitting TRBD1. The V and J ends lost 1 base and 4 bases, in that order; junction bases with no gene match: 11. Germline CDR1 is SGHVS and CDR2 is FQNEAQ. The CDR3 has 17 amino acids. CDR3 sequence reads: CASSLVWTGSLGTEAFF. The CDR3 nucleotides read TGTGCCAGCAGCTTAGTGTGGACAGGGAGTTTGGGCACTGAAGCTTTCTTT.

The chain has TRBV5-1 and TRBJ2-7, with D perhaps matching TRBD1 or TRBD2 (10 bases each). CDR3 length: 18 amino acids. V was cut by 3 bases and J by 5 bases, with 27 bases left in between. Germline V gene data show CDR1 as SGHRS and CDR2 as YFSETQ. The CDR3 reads CASSSGQGIAGGPHEQYF. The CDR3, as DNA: TGCGCCAGCAGCTCGGGACAGGGGATAGCGGGAGGTCCCCACGAGCAGTACTTC.

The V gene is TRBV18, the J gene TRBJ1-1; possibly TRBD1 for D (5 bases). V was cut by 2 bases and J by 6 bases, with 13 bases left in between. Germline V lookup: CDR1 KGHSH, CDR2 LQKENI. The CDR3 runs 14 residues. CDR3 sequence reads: CASSPTQGSPEAFF. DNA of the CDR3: TGTGCCAGCTCACCAACGCAGGGTAGCCCTGAAGCTTTCTTT.

CDR3 amino acids: CASSPPRQNLYGYTF. The CDR3 DNA reads TGTGCCAGCTCACCACCGAGGCAGAACCTCTATGGCTACACCTTC. The rearrangement joins TRBV18 to TRBJ1-2; D call uncertain. This CDR3 is built from 15 residues. Looked up from germline, CDR1 is KGHSH and CDR2 is LQKENI. Trimming left V 0 bases short and J 4 bases short, with 12 bases between.

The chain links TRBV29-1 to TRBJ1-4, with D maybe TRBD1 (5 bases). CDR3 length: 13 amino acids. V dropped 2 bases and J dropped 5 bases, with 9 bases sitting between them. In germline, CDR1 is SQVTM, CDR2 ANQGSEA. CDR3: CSVEQGQNEKLFF. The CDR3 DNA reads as TGCAGCGTTGAACAGGGTCAGAATGAAAAACTGTTTTTT. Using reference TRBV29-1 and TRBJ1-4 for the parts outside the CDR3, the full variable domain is SAVISQKPSRDICQRGTSLTIQCQVDSQVTMMFWYRQQPGQSLTLIATANQGSEATYESGFVIDKFPISRPNLTFSTLTVSNMSPEDSSIYLCSVEQGQNEKLFFGSGTQLSVL.

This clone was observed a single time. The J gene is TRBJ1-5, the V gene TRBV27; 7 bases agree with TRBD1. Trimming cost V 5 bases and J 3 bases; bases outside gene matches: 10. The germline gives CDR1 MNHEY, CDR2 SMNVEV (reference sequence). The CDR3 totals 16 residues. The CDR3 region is CASSPQTGNPNQPQHF. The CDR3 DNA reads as TGTGCCAGCAGTCCCCAGACAGGGAACCCCAATCAGCCCCAGCATTTT.

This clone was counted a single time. For the CDR3, the DNA is TGTGCCGGGCAGAACAGCGGCACCGGGGAGCTGTTTTTT. Amino acid sequence: CAGQNSGTGELFF. This rearrangement joins TRBV19 to TRBJ2-2, with TRBD2 as a possible D gene (5 bases). The germline CDR1 and CDR2 sequences are LNHDA and SQIVND (reference sequence). The CDR3 is 13 residues long. Trimming pared 11 bases from V and 4 bases from J, leaving 14 bases between.

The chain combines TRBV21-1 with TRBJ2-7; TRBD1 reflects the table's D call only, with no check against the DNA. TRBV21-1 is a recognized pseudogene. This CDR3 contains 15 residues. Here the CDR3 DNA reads TGTGCCAGCAGCCTTAGACAGGTCGGGATTTACGAGCAGTACTTC. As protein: CASSLRQVGIYEQYF.